This TCR beta chain emerged from a study of blood T cell repertoires in COVID-19. V was pared by 6 bases and J by 3 bases, with 10 bases of the junction left unmatched. The germline gives CDR1 MNHEY, CDR2 SVGAGI. This CDR3 contains 15 residues. Sequencing used immunoSEQ multiplex PCR; TCRdb keeps in-frame clones, though not all of them. Of some 320,000 clones in the sample, around nine tenths are singletons; the top ten hold 2.6%. The sequence was collected from a man aged 55 to 70 who had recovered from COVID-19. Source material: PBMCs or T cells enriched from blood (not recorded which). This chain links TRBV6-5 with TRBJ2-5; 7 nucleotides agree with TRBD2. CDR3 DNA: TGTGCCAGCAGGCAACTCACGGGGGGAAAAGAGACCCAGTACTTC. Its translation is CASRQLTGGKETQYF.